This T cell receptor (beta chain) was recorded in a study of blood T cell repertoires in COVID-19. Study-wide background: PBMCs, B-cell-depleted T cells, or T cells were the source of the cDNA or gDNA that made up the material.

The study drew participants aged about 18 to 90 years from under 30 US areas. The study assigned cohorts using participant-reported clinical history. Sequenced by immunoSEQ multiplex PCR; TCRdb stores in-frame clones only, minus some. The sample shows about 240,000 clones, 83% of them seen only once. This CDR3 region has 15 residues. The V gene's germline CDR1 is LGHNA and CDR2 YNFKEQ. V lost 0 bases to trimming and J lost 9 bases, with 15 bases between them. This clone was seen a few times. J is TRBJ2-1 and V is TRBV4-2, with D possibly matching TRBD2 (6 bases). Sample: PBMCs or T cells enriched from blood (not recorded which). The receptor was isolated from a woman between 40 and 50 years old who had been exposed to COVID-19. The CDR3 region has the DNA TGTGCCAGCAGCCAAGATGCGGGGAAATGGGGTGAGCAGTTCTTC. Protein product: CASSQDAGKWGEQFF.